Below, 28 T cell receptor beta chains from the same sample are listed, as sequenced in a study of beta chain features in type 1 diabetes. Investigators reverse transcribed all isolated RNA, so they sequenced expressed TCRB transcripts. Only in-frame clones appear in the TCRdb table, and some are missing; sequencing was by immunoSEQ multiplex PCR. The sample holds under 400,000 clones, about 12% seen once. The material sequenced was naive CD4+ T cells from blood. All receptors come from a man aged 18-30 years in good health.

This clone was seen a few times. The chain employs TRBV30 and TRBJ2-2; maybe TRBD1 (6 bases). The V gene's germline CDR1 is GTSNPN and CDR2 SVGIG (reference sequence). Trimming shortened V by 3 bases and J by 0 bases, and 14 bases separated the two germline ends. The CDR3 totals 16 residues. The CDR3 reads CAWRGLDRTNTGELFF. CDR3 DNA: TGTGCCTGGAGGGGTTTGGACAGAACGAACACCGGGGAGCTGTTTTTT.

In this sample, this clone turned up a few times. The chain employs TRBV6-1 and TRBJ2-7; D gene unclear. This CDR3 spans 12 amino acids. Looked up from germline, CDR1 is MNHNS and CDR2 is SASEGT. Trimming shortened V by 3 bases and J by 7 bases, and 10 bases separated the two germline ends. CDR3 coding DNA: TGTGCCAGCAGTGACCCCCTTCAGGAGCAGTACTTC. It specifies CASSDPLQEQYF.

The chain recombines TRBV9 with TRBJ2-1, with D tentatively TRBD1 (5 bases). This CDR3 is built from 14 residues. The ends were cut back, 1 base at V and 3 bases at J, with 8 bases in the middle. Germline V gives CDR1 SGDLS, CDR2 YYNGEE. The CDR3 nucleotides are TGTGCCAGCAGCGTAAGGGGCTACTACAATGAGCAGTTCTTC. It translates to CASSVRGYYNEQFF.

This clone was seen a few times. V usage is TRBV28 and J usage is TRBJ1-1; TRBD1 might be the D (5 bases). Germline V CDR1 and CDR2: MDHEN, SYDVKM. The V and J ends lost 7 bases and 3 bases respectively, with 15 bases between them. This CDR3 contains 14 residues. The CDR3 reads CASIIRGGDTEAFF. The CDR3 DNA is TGTGCCAGCATCATCCGCGGGGGTGACACTGAAGCTTTCTTT.

The rearrangement uses TRBV7-9 and TRBJ2-3; 8 bases map to TRBD2. The CDR3 is 17 residues long. V gave up 1 base and J gave up 0 bases; unmatched junction bases: 6. Germline assignment: CDR1 SEHNR and CDR2 FQNEAQ (reference sequence). This chain's CDR3 is CASSLGLASGSTDTQYF. DNA of the CDR3: TGTGCCAGCAGCTTAGGTTTGGCTAGCGGGAGCACAGATACGCAGTATTTT.

The CDR3 is CASSLTSGSYEQYF. In DNA form, the CDR3 reads TGTGCCAGCAGCCTGACTAGCGGGTCCTACGAGCAGTACTTC. This chain joins TRBV9 and TRBJ2-7; TRBD2 aligns across 10 bases. This CDR3 is 14 amino acids long. After removal of 4 bases from V and 1 base from J, the junction contained 2 bases not matched to a gene. Germline CDR1 SGDLS, CDR2 YYNGEE.

The chain couples TRBV4-3 to TRBJ2-3; TRBD2 aligns across 12 bases. V shed 0 bases and J 5 bases; nucleotides not matched to a gene: 6. This CDR3 comprises 17 residues. Per the germline V gene, CDR1 is LGHNA and CDR2 is YSLEER. The CDR3 coding sequence is TGCGCCAGCAGCCAAGACCCTAGCGGGGGGGCTTTAGATACGCAGTATTTT. Its protein product is CASSQDPSGGALDTQYF.

This chain joins TRBV10-3 and TRBJ1-6; the match to TRBD1 covers 8 bases. The CDR3 length is 15 residues. Germline CDR1 ENHRY, CDR2 SYGVKD. V lost 4 bases to trimming and J lost 7 bases; unmatched junction nucleotides: 6. The CDR3 reads CAISARDRQNSPLHF. In nucleotides, the CDR3 is TGTGCCATCAGTGCCCGGGACAGGCAAAATTCACCCCTCCACTTT.

The table lists this clone with a few counts. The chain is built from TRBV2 and TRBJ1-5, with 10 bases fitting TRBD1. The CDR3 has 14 residues. The V gene's germline CDR1 is SNHLY and CDR2 FYNNEI. V gave up 5 bases and J gave up 9 bases; unmatched junction bases: 7. CDR3 sequence: CASSLTGGALPQHF. The DNA for the CDR3 is TGTGCCAGCAGTTTGACAGGGGGCGCGTTGCCCCAGCATTTT.

This clone was found a few times. The chain employs TRBV13 and TRBJ1-1; the D gene is possibly TRBD1 (5 bases). There are 15 residues in the CDR3. Trimming took 4 bases from V and 3 from J, leaving 15 bases between them. Per the germline V gene, CDR1 is PRHDT and CDR2 is FYEKMQ (reference sequence). DNA for the CDR3: TGTGCCAGCAGCTCCCCGGGGGTGGGGTACACTGAAGCTTTCTTT. As protein: CASSSPGVGYTEAFF.

This clone has only a few counts. V is TRBV5-4 and J is TRBJ2-6; weak D call: TRBD1 (6 bases). CDR1 is SGHNT, CDR2 YYREEE, per germline (reference sequence). This CDR3 has 20 residues. Trimming removed 4 bases at V and 0 bases at J, with 23 bases between. CDR3: CASSRGGLGQYYSGANVLTF. The CDR3 bases are TGTGCCAGCAGCCGTGGTGGATTAGGACAGTACTACTCTGGGGCCAACGTCCTGACTTTC.

This chain joins TRBV28 and TRBJ2-1; the match to TRBD1 covers 11 bases. This CDR3 region has 15 residues. CDR1 MDHEN and CDR2 SYDVKM come from the germline V gene. V was clipped by 6 bases and J by 7 bases; unmatched bases: 8. The CDR3 reads CASRAGTGGFNEQFF. Written as DNA, the CDR3 is TGTGCCAGCAGAGCCGGGACAGGGGGGTTTAATGAGCAGTTCTTC.

This clone occurred a few times. The chain recombines TRBV29-1 with TRBJ2-7, with D possibly matching TRBD2 (7 bases). Germline CDR1 is SQVTM and CDR2 is ANQGSEA. There are 12 residues in the CDR3. Deletions cut 2 bases from V and 5 bases from J, with 10 bases between. CDR3 region: CSVERGGNEQYF. The DNA for the CDR3 is TGCAGCGTTGAAAGGGGGGGTAACGAGCAGTACTTC.

There are a few counts of this clone. The V and J genes are TRBV7-2 and TRBJ2-5, with 8 bases that match TRBD1. The V and J ends lost 3 bases and 5 bases, in that order; junction bases with no gene match: 8. The CDR3 is made up of 15 amino acids. Germline V gene sequence: CDR1 SGHTA, CDR2 FQGNSA. CDR3 amino acids: CASSFYFRGHETQYF. The CDR3, as DNA: TGTGCCAGCAGCTTTTATTTCAGGGGGCATGAGACCCAGTACTTC.

The chain uses TRBV28 and TRBJ2-7; TRBD1 might be the D (8 bases). The CDR3 covers 14 residues. The germline V gene has CDR1 MDHEN and CDR2 SYDVKM. V lost 6 bases to trimming and J lost 0 bases, with 12 bases between them. The CDR3 region is CASRQGGSSYEQYF. CDR3 DNA sequence: TGTGCCAGCAGACAGGGGGGGAGCTCCTACGAGCAGTACTTC.

In its sample, this clone was seen a few times. The V gene is TRBV28, the J gene TRBJ2-4, with D perhaps TRBD1 (6 bases). The germline V gene has CDR1 MDHEN and CDR2 SYDVKM. Trimming cost V 6 bases and J 9 bases, with 24 bases left between them. The CDR3 is 16 residues long. CDR3 DNA sequence: TGTGCCAGCAGCCCCAGGGGAGACTGGGAAAAGGGCATTCAGTACTTC. Its protein is CASSPRGDWEKGIQYF.

The chain employs TRBV4-2 and TRBJ1-2; D may be TRBD1 (6 bases). Between the trimmed V and J ends, which lost 0 bases and 5 bases, there was a span of 10 bases. The CDR3 sequence is 14 residues long. The germline V gene encodes CDR1 LGHNA and CDR2 YNFKEQ. The CDR3 here is CASSQDVRGYGYTF. CDR3 bases: TGTGCCAGCAGCCAAGATGTCAGGGGTTATGGCTACACCTTC.

The table lists this clone with a few counts. This sequence joins TRBV5-4 and TRBJ1-6; 7 nucleotides agree with TRBD1. Germline assignment: CDR1 SGHNT and CDR2 YYREEE (reference sequence). V dropped 3 bases and J dropped 0; count of bases not matched to a gene: 9. The CDR3 is 18 residues long. This CDR3 reads CASSSGTVSGSYNSPLHF. The CDR3, as DNA: TGTGCCAGCAGCTCCGGGACAGTATCTGGCTCCTATAATTCACCCCTCCACTTT.

The rearrangement joins TRBV7-2 to TRBJ2-1, with D maybe TRBD2 (5 bases). This CDR3 has 15 residues. Germline CDR1 and CDR2: SGHTA and FQGNSA. Trimming left V 6 bases short and J 5 bases short, with 17 bases between. CDR3 DNA sequence: TGTGCCAGCAGGTTTACCCCGGGGAACCACAATGAGCAGTTCTTC. Translating it yields CASRFTPGNHNEQFF.

The table lists this clone with a few counts. The CDR3 loop reads CAWDEQSIYGYTF. The CDR3 DNA reads as TGTGCCTGGGACGAACAGTCAATCTATGGCTACACCTTC. This sequence joins TRBV30 and TRBJ1-2; D gene unclear. Germline V gives CDR1 GTSNPN, CDR2 SVGIG (reference sequence). The CDR3 runs 13 residues. Trimming stripped 5 bases from V and 4 bases from J, with 14 bases between.

This clone was recorded a few times. This chain joins TRBV10-3 and TRBJ2-1, with 10 nucleotides matching TRBD2. The CDR3 sequence is 16 residues long. The germline V gene has CDR1 ENHRY and CDR2 SYGVKD. V gave up 0 bases and J gave up 7 bases; unmatched junction bases: 6. The CDR3 DNA reads as TGTGCCATCAGTGAGTCTAGCGGGAGGTCTCGTAATGAGCAGTTCTTC. Residues: CAISESSGRSRNEQFF.

V gene TRBV20-1 combines with J gene TRBJ2-1, with a weak D call TRBD1 (6 bases). CDR1 and CDR2 (germline): DFQATT, SNEGSKA (reference sequence). The germline V and J ends were trimmed by 3 bases and 9 bases, with 9 bases remaining between them. The CDR3 length is 11 residues. DNA of the CDR3: TGCAGTGCTAGCTCCAGGGGTGAGCAGTTCTTC. It specifies CSASSRGEQFF.

In this sample, this clone turned up a few times. The chain carries TRBV7-9 and TRBJ1-2, with D perhaps TRBD1 (6 bases). Looked up from germline, CDR1 is SEHNR and CDR2 is FQNEAQ (reference sequence). This CDR3 is built from 15 residues. The V end was cut by 0 bases, the J end by 4 bases, with 12 bases between. For the CDR3, the DNA is TGTGCCAGCAGCTTAGCGCCAGGGGAGGGCTATGGCTACACCTTC. Amino acids: CASSLAPGEGYGYTF.

This clone was counted a few times. V usage is TRBV5-4 and J usage is TRBJ2-7; 7 nucleotides agree with TRBD2. V trimming: 5 bases; J trimming: 3 bases; junction bases outside the gene matches: 8. This CDR3 contains 14 residues. The germline gives CDR1 SGHNT, CDR2 YYREEE (reference sequence). CDR3 DNA: TGTGCCAGCAGTCAGCTTGGGGAGGGCTACGAGCAGTACTTC. Amino acids: CASSQLGEGYEQYF.

On this clone itself: At one end the junction does not follow the germline gene, possibly because of a read error. The chain recombines TRBV28 with TRBJ1-2; TRBD1 agrees at 8 bases. Germline loops: CDR1 MDHEN, CDR2 SYDVKM. The CDR3 is made up of 14 amino acids. The CDR3 reads CASSLDRGNSGYTF. The CDR3 coding sequence is TGTGCCAGCAGTTTAGACAGGGGAAACTCTGGCTACACCTTC.

There are a few counts of this clone. This sequence joins TRBV9 and TRBJ2-5; D might be TRBD2 (5 bases). Trimming removed 2 bases from V and 5 bases from J, with 16 bases in between. CDR1 and CDR2 from the germline V gene are SGDLS and YYNGEE. This CDR3 contains 15 residues. The CDR3 DNA reads as TGTGCCAGCAGCGTTGATGAGGGATCGCCCGAGACCCAGTACTTC. Translation gives CASSVDEGSPETQYF.

The chain joins TRBV29-1 to TRBJ2-7; a weak D match, TRBD1 (5 bases). Germline-derived CDR1 and CDR2 are SQVTM and ANQGSEA. V dropped 6 bases and J dropped 3 bases, with 15 bases sitting between them. There are 13 residues in the CDR3. CDR3 nucleotides: TGCAGCGTGAAAGGGGCCAGCATCTACGAGCAGTACTTC. It specifies CSVKGASIYEQYF.

V is TRBV9 and J is TRBJ2-1; 7 bases are a match to TRBD1. CDR3 length equals 16 residues. Germline loops: CDR1 SGDLS, CDR2 YYNGEE. The junction had 10 bases not matched to a gene; V was cut back by 3 bases and J by 4 bases. The CDR3 DNA follows: TGTGCCAGCAGCGGGCCACATCGCAGGGGGTACAATGAGCAGTTCTTC. Protein sequence: CASSGPHRRGYNEQFF.